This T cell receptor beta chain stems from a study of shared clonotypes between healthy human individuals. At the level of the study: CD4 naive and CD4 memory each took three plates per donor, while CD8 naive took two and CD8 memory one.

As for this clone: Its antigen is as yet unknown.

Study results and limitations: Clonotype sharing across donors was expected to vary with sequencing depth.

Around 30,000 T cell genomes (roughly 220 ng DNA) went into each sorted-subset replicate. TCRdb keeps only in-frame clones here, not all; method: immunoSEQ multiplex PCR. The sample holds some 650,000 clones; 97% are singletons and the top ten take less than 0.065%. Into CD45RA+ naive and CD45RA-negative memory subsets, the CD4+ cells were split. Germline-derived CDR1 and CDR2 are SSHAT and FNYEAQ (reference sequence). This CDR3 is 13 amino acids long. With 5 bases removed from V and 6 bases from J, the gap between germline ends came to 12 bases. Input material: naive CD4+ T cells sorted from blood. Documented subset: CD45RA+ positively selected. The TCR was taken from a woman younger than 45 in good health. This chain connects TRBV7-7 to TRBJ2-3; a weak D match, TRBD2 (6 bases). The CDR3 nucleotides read TGTGCCAGCAGCCCAGGAGGGCCGGATACGCAGTATTTT. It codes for CASSPGGPDTQYF.